This note documents a single T cell receptor beta chain sequence. The sample comes from a study of blood T cell repertoires in COVID-19. Whole-study context: COVID-19 samples, acute and convalescent, were from the United States, Italy and Spain. T cells, B-cell-depleted T cells, or PBMCs provided the cDNA or gDNA that served as material.

Germline V CDR1 and CDR2: MDHEN, SYDVKM. Trimming at V came to 6 bases and at J to 5 bases, leaving 7 bases not matched to a gene. The CDR3 spans 14 residues. All recovered Cohort 3 donors got two negative PCRs, got clearance, or saw symptom resolution. Authors' methods: It was from reference gene primer amplification that nucleated cell counts were estimated. The method was immunoSEQ multiplex PCR; TCRdb's version includes in-frame clones alone and lacks a portion of them. V and J calls and clone size are those listed in that table; D and trimming were worked out from the DNA. The sample contains over 350,000 clones, 87% of which appear only once.

This rearrangement joins TRBV28 to TRBJ2-4; the match to TRBD1 covers 7 bases. This clonotype was obtained from a woman in her forties or fifties who had recovered from COVID-19. The sequenced material came from PBMCs or T cells enriched from blood (not recorded which). CDR3 nucleotides: TGTGCCAGCAGCCGGGGACAGCCAGAAAACATTCAGTACTTC. Translating gives CASSRGQPENIQYF.